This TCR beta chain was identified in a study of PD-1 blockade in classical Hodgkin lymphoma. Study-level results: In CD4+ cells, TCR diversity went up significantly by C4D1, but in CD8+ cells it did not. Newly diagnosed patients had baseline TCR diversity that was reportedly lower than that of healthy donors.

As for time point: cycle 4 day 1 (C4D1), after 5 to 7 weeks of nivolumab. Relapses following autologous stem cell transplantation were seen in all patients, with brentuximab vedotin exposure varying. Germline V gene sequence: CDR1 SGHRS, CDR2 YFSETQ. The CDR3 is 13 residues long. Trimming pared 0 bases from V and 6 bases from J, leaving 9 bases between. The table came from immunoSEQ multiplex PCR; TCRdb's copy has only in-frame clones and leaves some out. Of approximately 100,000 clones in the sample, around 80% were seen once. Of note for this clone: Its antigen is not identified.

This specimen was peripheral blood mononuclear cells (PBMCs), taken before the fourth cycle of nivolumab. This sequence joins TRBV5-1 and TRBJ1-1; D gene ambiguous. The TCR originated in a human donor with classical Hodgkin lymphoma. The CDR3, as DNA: TGCGCCAGCAGCTTGGGGGGAATACCTGAAGCTTTCTTT. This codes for CASSLGGIPEAFF.